This TCR beta chain was captured in a study of control samples from healthy donors and cancer patients. CDR3 size: 12 residues. Germline lookup yields CDR1 SEHNR and CDR2 FQNEAQ (reference sequence). Trimming removed 7 bases at V and 5 bases at J, with 12 bases between. Here immunoSEQ multiplex PCR was the method, and the copy in TCRdb shows in-frame clones only, minus some. The table shows about 220,000 clones, with 85% to 95% occurring only once. The chain recombines TRBV7-9 with TRBJ2-7, with D possibly being TRBD1 (6 bases). This TCR was sampled from a man in his fifties in good health. Sequencing was performed on blood. CDR3 DNA: TGTGCCAGCACTTTCGGACAGAACGAGCAGTACTTC. Translation gives CASTFGQNEQYF.